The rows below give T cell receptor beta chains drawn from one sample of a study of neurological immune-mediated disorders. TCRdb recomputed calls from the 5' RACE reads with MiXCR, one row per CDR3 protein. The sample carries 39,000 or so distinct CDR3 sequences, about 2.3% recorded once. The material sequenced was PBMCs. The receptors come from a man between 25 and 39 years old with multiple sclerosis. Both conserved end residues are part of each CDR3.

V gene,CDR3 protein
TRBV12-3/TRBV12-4,CASSLRTSAEQFF
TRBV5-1,CASSSYRDAGNTEAFF
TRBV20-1,CSARGRRATTHEQYF
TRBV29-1,CSAKDRVTDTQYF
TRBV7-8,CASSKQGRYQETQYF
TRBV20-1,CSANTGTSGFTDTQYF
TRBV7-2,CASSLDRGLNIQYF
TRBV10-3,CAIMGSANYGYTF
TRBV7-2,CASSRLAGAGEQFF
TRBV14,CASSQDRGRYYEQYF
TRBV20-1,CSALGLAASTDTQYF
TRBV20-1,CSAASGRSSNEQFF
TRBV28,CASSSTPREQYF
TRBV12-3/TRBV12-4,CASSFGGLGGDNEQFF
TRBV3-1,CASSQDRGQPQHF
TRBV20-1,CSARQSGETQYF